The 2 T cell receptor beta chains listed next were all sequenced from one sample in a study of T cells in narcolepsy. Only in-frame clones appear in the TCRdb table, and some are missing; sequencing was by immunoSEQ multiplex PCR. The repertoire holds about 33,000 clones, roughly 80% seen once, with 1.3% in the top ten. Sequenced input: CD45RA- memory CD4+ T cells from PBMCs. These receptors came from a human donor with narcolepsy.

Concerning this clone: The sample carries other DNA sequences with the same CDR3. The chain is built from TRBV5-6 and TRBJ1-6; D gene unclear. The V end was cut by 0 bases, the J end by 10 bases, with 5 bases between. The CDR3 extends over 12 amino acids. Germline CDR1 reads SGHDT; CDR2 reads YYEEEE. The CDR3 DNA is TGTGCCAGCAGCTTGGCCCACTCACCCCTCCACTTT. It yields the protein CASSLAHSPLHF. Variable domain in full (rest from reference TRBV5-6 and TRBJ1-6): DAGVTQSPTHLIKTRGQQVTLRCSPKSGHDTVSWYQQALGQGPQFIFQYYEEEERQRGNFPDRFSGHQFPNYSSELNVNALLLGDSALYLCASSLAHSPLHFGNGTRLTVT.

This clone was detected only once. V gene TRBV7-2 combines with J gene TRBJ1-2; 8 nucleotides line up with TRBD1. V lost 5 bases and J lost 8; bases outside the gene matches: 13. The CDR3 sequence is 15 residues long. In germline, CDR1 is SGHTA, CDR2 FQGNSA. The CDR3 region has the DNA TGTGCCAGCAGCCAGTCGGTTATCAGGGGGCAGGGCTACACCTTC. As protein: CASSQSVIRGQGYTF.